These 32 T cell receptor beta chains were sequenced from one sample in a study of response to subunit inactivated influenza vaccine. TCRdb independently ran MiXCR on the RT-PCR reads; one entry per CDR3 protein. The table has hundreds of thousands of distinct CDR3 sequences, 9.5% to 13% seen once. The sample consisted of PBMCs from blood, taken about 40 days after vaccination. These receptors were taken from a man in his fifties who received an inactivated influenza vaccine.

This clonotype was counted ten times or more. This chain joins TRBV20-1 and TRBJ2-1; D is perhaps TRBD2 (7 bases). The germline V and J ends were trimmed by 5 bases and 8 bases, with 28 bases remaining between them. CDR1 and CDR2 (germline): DFQATT, SNEGSKA (reference sequence). The CDR3 contains 17 residues. The CDR3 sequence is CSAPSPQGTNREDEQFF. CDR3 sequence (DNA): TGCAGTGCTCCTAGCCCCCAGGGGACTAACCGAGAGGATGAGCAGTTCTTC.

A few counts support this clonotype. This chain joins TRBV6-2 or TRBV6-3 and TRBJ2-7, with 8 bases fitting TRBD2. The germline gives CDR1 MNHEY, CDR2 SVGEGT. Trimming took 6 bases from V and 2 from J; bases not matched to a gene: 9. CDR3 length: 15 amino acids. This CDR3 reads CASSRVLAVTYEQYF. The CDR3 bases are TGTGCCAGCAGCCGCGTACTAGCGGTGACCTACGAGCAGTACTTC.

At least ten counts were recorded for this clonotype. An end of the junction differs from the germline gene, which may be a read error. The chain joins TRBV24-1 to TRBJ2-7, with TRBD1 identical over 8 bases. The CDR3 covers 14 residues. Per germline, CDR1 KGHDR and CDR2 SFDVKD. In DNA, the CDR3 is TGTGCCATCAGTCGTGGGACAGGTCCCTACGAGCAGTACTTC. Its protein product is CAISRGTGPYEQYF.

This clonotype appeared a few times. The chain is built from TRBV10-3 and TRBJ1-5, with a weak D call TRBD1 (6 bases). The V and J ends lost 0 bases and 4 bases respectively, with 10 bases between them. Germline-derived CDR1 and CDR2 are ENHRY and SYGVKD. CDR3 length: 15 residues. CDR3 protein: CAISESGTQNQPQHF. CDR3 coding DNA: TGTGCCATCAGTGAGTCCGGGACACAGAATCAGCCCCAGCATTTT.

V usage is TRBV7-7 and J usage is TRBJ2-2; 8 nucleotides align to TRBD2. This CDR3 spans 15 amino acids. Trimming removed 7 bases from V and 2 bases from J; junction bases left unmatched: 6. CDR1 and CDR2 from the germline V gene are SSHAT and FNYEAQ (reference sequence). The DNA of the CDR3 is TGTGCCAGCACACCGGGACTAGATAACACCGGGGAGCTGTTTTTT. This encodes CASTPGLDNTGELFF.

The chain uses TRBV29-1 and TRBJ1-5; D is uncertain. The CDR3 contains 13 residues. Germline CDR1 is SQVTM and CDR2 is ANQGSEA. V was trimmed by 3 bases and J by 4 bases, leaving 10 bases between them. This CDR3 is CSVEVSRNQPQHF. The CDR3 nucleotides are TGCAGCGTTGAGGTTTCCAGAAATCAGCCCCAGCATTTT.

This clonotype came up many times. The J gene is TRBJ2-3, the V gene TRBV5-1; D is uncertain. The CDR3 is 14 residues long. Trimming left V 0 bases short and J 3 bases short, with 8 bases between. In germline, CDR1 is SGHRS, CDR2 YFSETQ. CDR3 loop: CASSLEGWTDTQYF. The CDR3 coding sequence is TGCGCCAGCAGCTTGGAAGGGTGGACAGATACGCAGTATTTT.

The table lists this clonotype with a few counts. V gene TRBV4-2 combines with J gene TRBJ2-3, with 10 bases matching TRBD1. CDR3 length: 17 amino acids. CDR1 and CDR2 from the germline V gene are LGHNA and YNFKEQ. V lost 4 bases and J lost 9; bases outside the gene matches: 16. The CDR3 loop is CASSRDPRDRGSGTQYF. Here the CDR3 DNA reads TGTGCCAGCAGCCGAGACCCCCGGGACAGGGGTTCGGGGACGCAGTATTTT.

This clonotype was counted at least ten times. The CDR3 nucleotides read TGCAGTGCAGAAAATTACAATGAGCAGTTCTTC. Amino acid sequence: CSAENYNEQFF. This rearrangement joins TRBV20-1 to TRBJ2-1, with D hard to call. The CDR3 is 11 residues long. CDR1 is DFQATT, CDR2 SNEGSKA, per germline (reference sequence). Trimming shortened V by 6 bases and J by 4 bases, and 7 bases separated the two germline ends.

At least ten counts were recorded for this clonotype. The V and J genes are TRBV11-2 and TRBJ2-1, with D perhaps TRBD1 (5 bases). This CDR3 is built from 14 residues. Trimming cost V 1 base and J 6 bases, with 10 bases left between them. Germline assignment: CDR1 SGHAT and CDR2 FQNNGV. The CDR3 region has the DNA TGTGCCAGCAGCTTAGTAGACAGCTTCAATGAGCAGTTCTTC. It codes for CASSLVDSFNEQFF.

The sample holds many counts of this clonotype. The V and J genes are TRBV5-6 and TRBJ1-5; the match to TRBD1 covers 11 bases. Germline lookup yields CDR1 SGHDT and CDR2 YYEEEE. This CDR3 is 14 amino acids long. V dropped 2 bases and J dropped 7; count of bases not matched to a gene: 2. The CDR3 DNA is TGTGCCAGCAGCTTCGGGACAGGGGGACAGCCCCAGCATTTT. It specifies CASSFGTGGQPQHF.

V usage is TRBV7-2 and J usage is TRBJ1-5; unclear D gene. Germline lookup yields CDR1 SGHTA and CDR2 FQGNSA. Trimming took 5 bases from V and 0 from J, leaving 8 bases between them. The CDR3 is 14 residues long. The CDR3 spells CASSRSYSNQPQHF. DNA of the CDR3: TGTGCCAGCAGCCGAAGTTATAGCAATCAGCCCCAGCATTTT.

This sequence joins TRBV5-5 and TRBJ2-7, with 10 bases identical to TRBD2. Germline V CDR1 and CDR2: SGHKS, YYEKEE (reference sequence). The CDR3 has 14 residues. V shed 4 bases, J shed 3 bases, and the junction held 4 bases outside the gene matches. The CDR3 protein is CASSVGTSVYEQYF. As DNA, the CDR3 is TGTGCCAGCAGCGTGGGGACTAGCGTCTACGAGCAGTACTTC.

This clonotype was picked up a small number of times. This chain joins TRBV7-2 and TRBJ1-3; D not resolved. V was pared by 5 bases and J by 5 bases, with 7 bases between. The CDR3 loop spans 12 amino acids. Germline-derived CDR1 and CDR2 are SGHTA and FQGNSA. This chain's CDR3 is CASSLNRNTIYF. The CDR3 coding sequence is TGTGCCAGCAGCCTCAACCGAAACACCATATATTTT.

The J gene is TRBJ1-2, the V gene TRBV5-1; possibly TRBD1 for D (6 bases). The V gene's germline CDR1 is SGHRS and CDR2 YFSETQ. With 1 base removed from V and 8 bases from J, the gap between germline ends came to 18 bases. The CDR3 has 15 amino acids. This CDR3 reads CASSLQTGLESGYTF. CDR3 DNA: TGCGCCAGCAGCTTGCAGACAGGCCTAGAGAGCGGCTACACCTTC.

The chain links TRBV20-1 to TRBJ2-3; TRBD1 might be the D (5 bases). V was trimmed by 5 bases and J by 3 bases, leaving 15 bases between them. Germline CDR1 and CDR2: DFQATT and SNEGSKA (reference sequence). The CDR3 loop spans 14 amino acids. The CDR3 spells CSACPSTATDTQYF. For the CDR3, the DNA is TGCAGTGCTTGCCCCTCGACAGCGACAGATACGCAGTATTTT.

The chain couples TRBV4-3 to TRBJ2-3; 12 bases are a match to TRBD2. The CDR3 covers 16 residues. V lost 4 bases to trimming and J lost 4 bases; unmatched junction nucleotides: 6. Germline V gene sequence: CDR1 LGHNA, CDR2 YSLEER. The CDR3 loop is CASSRRLAGEPDTQYF. The DNA of the CDR3 is TGCGCCAGCAGCCGGAGACTAGCGGGAGAGCCAGATACGCAGTATTTT.

The chain has TRBV11-2 and TRBJ2-1; 8 bases line up with TRBD2. The CDR3 totals 17 residues. Per the germline V gene, CDR1 is SGHAT and CDR2 is FQNNGV. After removal of 0 bases from V and 5 bases from J, the junction contained 9 bases not matched to a gene. The CDR3 DNA reads as TGTGCCAGCAGCTTAGATATCACTAGCGGAGAAAACAATGAGCAGTTCTTC. As protein: CASSLDITSGENNEQFF.

The gene calls are TRBV29-1 and TRBJ2-7; TRBD1 aligns across 10 bases. The CDR3 is 18 residues long. Germline-derived CDR1 and CDR2 are SQVTM and ANQGSEA. V trimming: 0 bases; J trimming: 3 bases; junction bases outside the gene matches: 14. CDR3 nucleotide sequence: TGCAGCGTTGAAGACCACAAGATGTCGGACAGGGGGGTCTACGAGCAGTACTTC. It translates to CSVEDHKMSDRGVYEQYF.

This clonotype was recorded many times. The chain recombines TRBV7-2 with TRBJ1-2; 9 bases align to TRBD1. The CDR3 runs to 14 residues. V shed 1 base, J shed 4 bases, and the junction held 1 base outside the gene matches. Germline V gives CDR1 SGHTA, CDR2 FQGNSA. CDR3 coding DNA: TGTGCCAGCAGCTTAGGGACAGGGGTCTATGGCTACACCTTC. It is translated as CASSLGTGVYGYTF.

A few counts support this clonotype. V gene TRBV2 combines with J gene TRBJ2-2; D is uncertain. The ends were cut back, 6 bases at V and 1 base at J, with 15 bases in the middle. Germline loops: CDR1 SNHLY, CDR2 FYNNEI. The CDR3 sequence is 16 residues long. CDR3 nucleotide sequence: TGTGCCAGCAGCGAGCCACAACATATGAACACCGGGGAGCTGTTTTTT. Protein product: CASSEPQHMNTGELFF. The variable domain in full, with the rest retrieved from reference TRBV2 and TRBJ2-2, is EPEVTQTPSHQVTQMGQEVILRCVPISNHLYFYWYRQILGQKVEFLVSFYNNEISEKSEIFDDQFSVERPDGSNFTLKIRSTKLEDSAMYFCASSEPQHMNTGELFFGEGSRLTVL.

The CDR3 here is CSAHTRSGDTQYF. The CDR3 DNA sequence: TGCAGTGCTCACACCCGTAGCGGGGATACGCAGTATTTT. The chain joins TRBV20-1 to TRBJ2-3; 7 nucleotides align to TRBD2. CDR1 is DFQATT, CDR2 SNEGSKA, per germline (reference sequence). With V trimmed by 5 bases and J by 6 bases, 8 bases remained unmatched. The CDR3 spans 13 residues.

In this sample, this clonotype turned up a few times. This rearrangement joins TRBV10-3 to TRBJ1-1; possible D gene TRBD1, 6 bases. CDR3 length: 13 amino acids. Per the germline V gene, CDR1 is ENHRY and CDR2 is SYGVKD. V lost 6 bases, J lost 0 bases, and 8 bases lay in between. CDR3 in DNA: TGTGCCATCAGGGACAGTATGAACACTGAAGCTTTCTTT. This translates into CAIRDSMNTEAFF.

V is TRBV11-3 and J is TRBJ1-1; 7 nucleotides agree with TRBD1. Germline V CDR1 and CDR2: SGHNT, YENEEA. V lost 5 bases and J lost 4; bases outside the gene matches: 10. This CDR3 is 15 amino acids long. CDR3 region: CASSPGGGSSTEAFF. The DNA for the CDR3 is TGTGCCAGCAGCCCAGGGGGGGGCTCGAGCACTGAAGCTTTCTTT.

This clonotype turned up a few times. This chain uses TRBV20-1 with TRBJ1-4; tentative D call: TRBD1 (5 bases). V lost 7 bases and J 6 bases, leaving 12 bases between the germline ends. The CDR3 runs 12 residues. Germline CDR1 is DFQATT and CDR2 is SNEGSKA (reference sequence). CDR3 amino acids: CSVARGDEKLFF. The DNA of the CDR3 is TGCAGTGTCGCCCGGGGGGATGAAAAACTGTTTTTT.

This clonotype occurred a few times. This sequence joins TRBV10-3 and TRBJ1-1, with D hard to call. V dropped 4 bases and J dropped 3 bases, with 12 bases sitting between them. The CDR3 covers 14 residues. The V gene's germline CDR1 is ENHRY and CDR2 SYGVKD. In DNA, the CDR3 is TGTGCCATCAGTGCAGAAACGGTCGACACTGAAGCTTTCTTT. Translation: CAISAETVDTEAFF.

This clonotype turned up a few times. The genes are TRBV18 and TRBJ1-1, with D possibly being TRBD1 (5 bases). From germline, CDR1 is KGHSH and CDR2 LQKENI. The CDR3 loop spans 11 amino acids. The V end lost 4 bases, the J end lost 8 bases, and 8 bases lay between the germline ends. The CDR3 loop reads CASSRRGEAFF. The CDR3 nucleotides are TGTGCCAGCTCACGGAGGGGCGAAGCTTTCTTT.

The chain employs TRBV6-5 and TRBJ2-3, with D tentatively TRBD2 (6 bases). The CDR3 has 16 amino acids. The germline gives CDR1 MNHEY, CDR2 SVGAGI. Deletions cut 2 bases from V and 3 bases from J, with 15 bases between. CDR3 region: CASSYAVGRRTDTQYF. The CDR3 nucleotides read TGTGCCAGCAGTTACGCTGTCGGGAGAAGAACAGATACGCAGTATTTT.

This clonotype was recorded many times. J is TRBJ1-5 and V is TRBV12-3 or TRBV12-4, with D uncertain. Trimming removed 5 bases at V and 1 base at J, with 9 bases between. The CDR3 consists of 14 residues. This chain's CDR3 is CASSQARSNQPQHF. The CDR3 nucleotides are TGTGCCAGCAGTCAGGCCCGGAGCAATCAGCCCCAGCATTTT.

The sample holds a few counts of this clonotype. V gene TRBV20-1 combines with J gene TRBJ2-3; D uncertain. V was cut by 0 bases and J by 6 bases, with 13 bases left in between. Germline CDR1 and CDR2: DFQATT and SNEGSKA (reference sequence). This CDR3 is built from 14 residues. The CDR3 is CSAREALVADTQYF. The CDR3 DNA reads TGCAGTGCTAGAGAGGCCCTAGTGGCCGATACGCAGTATTTT.

This chain uses TRBV12-3 or TRBV12-4 with TRBJ2-2, with 7 bases lining up with TRBD2. CDR3 length: 14 amino acids. Trimming removed 8 bases from V and 2 bases from J; junction bases left unmatched: 5. As DNA, the CDR3 is TGTGCCAGCGCTCCGGGACTAAACACCGGGGAGCTGTTTTTT. Translation gives CASAPGLNTGELFF.

Only a few counts were recorded for this clonotype. An end of the junction does not agree with germline; a read error may underlie this. V usage is TRBV5-1 and J usage is TRBJ2-3; 12 positions match TRBD1. Germline values: CDR1 SGHRS, CDR2 YFSETQ. This CDR3 spans 14 amino acids. CDR3 coding DNA: TGCGCCAGCAGCGAGGGACAGGGGGCGAGGTTCAGTAGGTTT. Protein product: CASSEGQGARFSRF.